This T cell receptor (beta chain) was observed in a study of T-cell memory formation after mild COVID-19. Findings and limits, study-wide: The appearance of some responding clones in pre-infection memory suggested that cross-reactive memory joined. Later expanders leaned CD4+, whereas day 15 to 85 contracting clones were balanced CD4/CD8.

This clonotype was seen a few times. What it binds is not known. The ends were cut back, 1 base at V and 9 bases at J, with 19 bases in the middle. The length of the CDR3 is 16 residues. Germline lookup yields CDR1 SGHTA and CDR2 FQGNSA. Constant-segment-primed 5'RACE gave TCR alpha and TCR beta cDNA libraries with sample barcodes and UMIs. TCRdb re-analysed the 5' RACE reads in MiXCR, keeping a single row per CDR3 protein. The table lists some 180,000 distinct CDR3 sequences, 13% of them singletons, with 2.5% to 3.5% in the top ten. The sequenced material came from PBMCs or a T cell subset sorted from them (not recorded which). This clonotype originated in a young man who had mild COVID-19 (a few samples of this study predate the infection). Cell type and time point are not known. J is TRBJ2-1 and V is TRBV7-2; D ambiguous. The CDR3 region has the DNA TGTGCCAGCAGCTTAGGCCGGCTAGTGTCTAATAGTGAGCAGTTCTTC. Translating it yields CASSLGRLVSNSEQFF.